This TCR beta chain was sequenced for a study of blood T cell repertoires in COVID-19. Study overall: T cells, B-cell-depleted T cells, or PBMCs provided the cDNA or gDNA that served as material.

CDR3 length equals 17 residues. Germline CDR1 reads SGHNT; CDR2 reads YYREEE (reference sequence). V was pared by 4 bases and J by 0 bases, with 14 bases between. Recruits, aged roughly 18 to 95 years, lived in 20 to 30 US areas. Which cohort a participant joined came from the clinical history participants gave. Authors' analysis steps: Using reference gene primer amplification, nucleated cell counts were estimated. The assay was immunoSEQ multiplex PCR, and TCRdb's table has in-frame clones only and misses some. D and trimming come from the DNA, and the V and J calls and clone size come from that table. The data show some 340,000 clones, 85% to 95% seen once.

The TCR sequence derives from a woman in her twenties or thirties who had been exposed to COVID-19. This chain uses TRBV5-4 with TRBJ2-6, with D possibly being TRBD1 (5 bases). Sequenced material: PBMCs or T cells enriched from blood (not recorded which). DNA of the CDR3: TGTGCCAGCAGCCCACCCACAGGTAACTCTGGGGCCAACGTCCTGACTTTC. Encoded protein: CASSPPTGNSGANVLTF. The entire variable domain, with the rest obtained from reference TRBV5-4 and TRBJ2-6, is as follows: ETGVTQSPTHLIKTRGQQVTLRCSSQSGHNTVSWYQQALGQGPQFIFQYYREEENGRGNFPPRFSGLQFPNYSSELNVNALELDDSALYLCASSPPTGNSGANVLTFGAGSRLTVL.